These 30 T cell receptor beta chains were all obtained from the same sample, sequenced in a study of B cell selection in AIRE deficiency. TCRdb keeps only in-frame clones here, not all; method: immunoSEQ multiplex PCR. Of about 24,000 clones in the sample, roughly 97% are singletons; the top ten hold approximately 0.2%. The sorted conventional CD4 T cells were gated as CD4+CD127+. Sequenced input: conventional CD4+ T cells sorted from PBMCs. The receptor source for this set is a human donor with AIRE deficiency.

The chain carries TRBV7-2 and TRBJ2-2, with D possibly TRBD2 on 5 matching bases. The CDR3 has 16 residues. Germline CDR1 SGHTA, CDR2 FQGNSA. Trimming pared 0 bases from V and 6 bases from J, leaving 14 bases between. The CDR3 loop reads CASSLAATSLAGELFF. CDR3 nucleotides: TGTGCCAGCAGCTTAGCGGCCACTAGTCTCGCCGGGGAGCTGTTTTTT.

The chain joins TRBV6-5 to TRBJ1-1, with D possibly being TRBD1 (5 bases). V was trimmed by 4 bases and J by 1 base, leaving 13 bases between them. Germline V CDR1 and CDR2: MNHEY, SVGAGI. This CDR3 has 15 amino acids. The chain's CDR3 is CASSSLPGGNTEAFF. In DNA form, the CDR3 reads TGTGCCAGCAGTTCCCTACCGGGGGGGAACACTGAAGCTTTCTTT.

The J gene is TRBJ1-5, the V gene TRBV9; TRBD1 might be the D (6 bases). Germline CDR1 SGDLS, CDR2 YYNGEE. The V and J ends lost 0 bases and 7 bases respectively, with 11 bases between them. The CDR3 is made up of 14 amino acids. In DNA, the CDR3 is TGTGCCAGCAGCGTAGGAGGGGGGGGACAGCCCCAGCATTTT. As protein: CASSVGGGGQPQHF.

The chain has TRBV19 and TRBJ1-5; a weak D match, TRBD1 (6 bases). There are 15 residues in the CDR3. Germline loops: CDR1 LNHDA, CDR2 SQIVND (reference sequence). Trimming removed 5 bases from V and 0 bases from J, with 11 bases in between. In nucleotides, the CDR3 is TGTGCCAGTAGTCGACAGGCCTATAGCAATCAGCCCCAGCATTTT. Amino acid sequence: CASSRQAYSNQPQHF.

V gene TRBV5-4 combines with J gene TRBJ2-5, with 7 positions matching TRBD2. V was clipped by 4 bases and J by 2 bases; unmatched bases: 5. This CDR3 comprises 14 residues. Germline V gives CDR1 SGHNT, CDR2 YYREEE (reference sequence). The CDR3 DNA sequence: TGTGCCAGCAGCCCAGGGACTAAACAAGAGACCCAGTACTTC. It yields the protein CASSPGTKQETQYF.

The chain is built from TRBV6-5 and TRBJ1-1; D is unclear. V dropped 5 bases and J dropped 5 bases, with 9 bases sitting between them. The CDR3 totals 12 residues. CDR1 is MNHEY and CDR2 is SVGAGI in the germline V gene. The CDR3 loop is CASSREGTEAFF. CDR3 DNA: TGTGCCAGCAGTCGGGAGGGTACTGAAGCTTTCTTT.

This clone was observed a single time. The chain carries TRBV5-1 and TRBJ2-7; unclear D gene. The germline V and J ends were trimmed by 3 bases and 7 bases, with 17 bases remaining between them. The germline V gene encodes CDR1 SGHRS and CDR2 YFSETQ. The CDR3 extends over 14 amino acids. CDR3 amino acids: CASSSRTATGEQYF. The CDR3 DNA sequence: TGCGCCAGCAGCTCCCGGACCGCTACGGGTGAGCAGTACTTC.

The table lists this clone with a few counts. This chain links TRBV11-2 with TRBJ2-2; possibly TRBD2 for D (5 bases). Trimming stripped 0 bases from V and 8 bases from J, with 16 bases between. The CDR3 sequence is 16 residues long. From germline, CDR1 is SGHAT and CDR2 FQNNGV. CDR3 region: CASSLERAKYAGELFF. The CDR3 DNA is TGTGCCAGCAGCTTAGAGAGGGCAAAGTATGCGGGGGAGCTGTTTTTT. Drawing the rest from reference TRBV11-2 and TRBJ2-2, the complete variable domain is EAGVAQSPRYKIIEKRQSVAFWCNPISGHATLYWYQQILGQGPKLLIQFQNNGVVDDSQLPKDRFSAERLKGVDSTLKIQPAKLEDSAVYLCASSLERAKYAGELFFGEGSRLTVL.

This chain joins TRBV7-8 and TRBJ2-1; 8 bases align to TRBD2. The CDR3 is 18 residues long. With 2 bases clipped from V and 0 bases from J, the junction kept 9 bases outside the gene matches. From germline, CDR1 is SGHVS and CDR2 FQNEAQ. CDR3 sequence (DNA): TGTGCCAGCAGCTTACGGCCTAGCGGGCAGAGCTCCTACAATGAGCAGTTCTTC. Translation gives CASSLRPSGQSSYNEQFF. The full variable domain, rest sourced from reference TRBV7-8 and TRBJ2-1, is GAGVSQSPRYKVAKRGQDVALRCDPISGHVSLFWYQQALGQGPEFLTYFQNEAQLDKSGLPSDRFFAERPEGSVSTLKIQRTQQEDSAVYLCASSLRPSGQSSYNEQFFGPGTRLTVL.

V gene TRBV6-1 combines with J gene TRBJ1-5; the match to TRBD1 covers 9 bases. This CDR3 is 15 amino acids long. Germline V gene data show CDR1 as MNHNS and CDR2 as SASEGT. The J segment lost 6 bases and the V segment lost 6 bases, leaving 9 bases of the junction unmatched. CDR3 in amino acids: CASSEIGTGPQPQHF. The CDR3 DNA sequence: TGTGCCAGCAGCGAGATAGGGACAGGGCCTCAGCCCCAGCATTTT.

This sequence joins TRBV6-4 and TRBJ2-1, with 12 bases fitting TRBD2. Germline V gene data show CDR1 as MRHNA and CDR2 as SNTAGT. CDR3 length: 17 residues. V trimming: 6 bases; J trimming: 9 bases; junction bases outside the gene matches: 15. CDR3 nucleotide sequence: TGTGCCAGCAGAAGGCGACTAGCGGGAGTCGGTGGAGGTGAGCAGTTCTTC. Protein: CASRRRLAGVGGGEQFF.

This chain links TRBV7-9 with TRBJ2-5; D remains ambiguous. Germline V gives CDR1 SEHNR, CDR2 FQNEAQ (reference sequence). The CDR3 runs 15 residues. V was shortened by 3 bases and J by 0 bases, with 11 bases between the two germline ends. The CDR3 DNA follows: TGTGCCAGCAGCTTCGTCCCCGGGCACCAAGAGACCCAGTACTTC. Its translation: CASSFVPGHQETQYF.

V is TRBV30 and J is TRBJ2-5, with TRBD1 matching 8 bases. The CDR3 consists of 16 residues. Per germline, CDR1 GTSNPN and CDR2 SVGIG (reference sequence). The ends lost 0 bases at V and 6 bases at J; junction bases unmatched: 12. The CDR3 nucleotides read TGTGCCTGGAGTGTACTCAAGACAGGGGCAGGTCAGACCCAGTACTTC. Residues: CAWSVLKTGAGQTQYF.

V is TRBV19 and J is TRBJ2-2; 14 bases are a match to TRBD2. The CDR3 sequence is 18 residues long. V shed 4 bases and J 6 bases; nucleotides not matched to a gene: 10. Germline V lookup: CDR1 LNHDA, CDR2 SQIVND (reference sequence). CDR3 bases: TGTGCCAGTAGTACGGGACTAGCGGGAGCGTCGGGCCCCGGGGAGCTGTTTTTT. Translation: CASSTGLAGASGPGELFF.

In DNA, the CDR3 is TGTGCCAGCAGCCGGGGACAGGGATACTACAATGAGCAGTTCTTC. This encodes CASSRGQGYYNEQFF. The chain has TRBV7-2 and TRBJ2-1, with TRBD1 matching over 9 bases. In germline, CDR1 is SGHTA, CDR2 FQGNSA. V shed 5 bases and J 3 bases; nucleotides not matched to a gene: 5. The length of the CDR3 is 15 residues. The full variable domain, with the rest looked up from reference TRBV7-2 and TRBJ2-1, is GAGVSQSPSNKVTEKGKDVELRCDPISGHTALYWYRQSLGQGLEFLIYFQGNSAPDKSGLPSDRFSAERTGGSVSTLTIQRTQQEDSAVYLCASSRGQGYYNEQFFGPGTRLTVL.

The gene calls are TRBV7-6 and TRBJ1-3; 8 positions match TRBD1. Per the germline V gene, CDR1 is SGHVS and CDR2 is FNYEAQ. The CDR3 runs to 15 residues. V shed 5 bases, J shed 0 bases, and the junction held 3 bases outside the gene matches. CDR3 DNA sequence: TGTGCCAGCAGCCCGACAGGGGCCTCTGGAAACACCATATATTTT. Translating gives CASSPTGASGNTIYF.

CDR3: CASSRQGSHEQYF. CDR3 coding DNA: TGCGCCAGCAGCCGACAGGGTAGCCACGAGCAGTACTTC. The gene calls are TRBV5-1 and TRBJ2-7, with 7 bases lining up with TRBD1. The V gene end was trimmed by 4 bases and the J gene end by 5 bases; junction bases not matched to a gene: 6. The CDR3 spans 13 residues. The germline CDR1 and CDR2 sequences are SGHRS and YFSETQ.

The V gene is TRBV27, the J gene TRBJ2-3; D is possibly TRBD1 (5 bases). The CDR3 loop spans 15 amino acids. CDR1 is MNHEY and CDR2 is SMNVEV in the germline V gene (reference sequence). V lost 10 bases and J lost 2, with 19 bases in between. CDR3 DNA: TGTGCCACCACATTCAAGGGGTTGACCACAGATACGCAGTATTTT. It yields the protein CATTFKGLTTDTQYF.

The chain recombines TRBV6-6 with TRBJ2-3; 7 nucleotides match TRBD1. CDR3 size: 15 residues. The germline gives CDR1 MNHNY, CDR2 SVGAGI (reference sequence). V lost 11 bases, J lost 5 bases, and 16 bases stayed unmatched. The CDR3 region is CAVRGPRGIKDTQYF. DNA for the CDR3: TGTGCCGTAAGGGGACCCAGGGGGATAAAAGATACGCAGTATTTT.

The chain has TRBV7-8 and TRBJ2-1; D gene ambiguous. Germline CDR1 and CDR2: SGHVS and FQNEAQ. The CDR3 is made up of 13 amino acids. V lost 5 bases and J 6 bases, leaving 11 bases between the germline ends. Here the CDR3 DNA reads TGTGCCAGCAGCCGGAGAACTCCCAATGAGCAGTTCTTC. It encodes CASSRRTPNEQFF.

The V and J genes are TRBV5-1 and TRBJ2-1, with 8 bases matching TRBD2. CDR1 and CDR2 from the germline V gene are SGHRS and YFSETQ. There are 15 residues in the CDR3. After removal of 0 bases from V and 4 bases from J, the junction contained 3 bases not matched to a gene. Here the CDR3 reads CASSLETSAYNEQFF. CDR3 coding DNA: TGCGCCAGCAGCTTGGAGACTAGCGCATACAATGAGCAGTTCTTC.

The chain recombines TRBV5-4 with TRBJ2-5; 7 positions agree with TRBD1. Germline V gives CDR1 SGHNT, CDR2 YYREEE (reference sequence). The CDR3 is 14 residues long. V shed 4 bases and J 1 base; nucleotides not matched to a gene: 4. The CDR3 sequence: CASSRGTVQETQYF. The CDR3 bases are TGTGCCAGCAGCCGAGGGACAGTCCAAGAGACCCAGTACTTC.

The chain carries TRBV7-9 and TRBJ2-5; no clear D. The CDR3 is made up of 15 amino acids. V gave up 2 bases and J gave up 5 bases, with 15 bases separating them. Germline V CDR1 and CDR2: SEHNR, FQNEAQ (reference sequence). The CDR3 spells CASSLSSPSGETQYF. Here the CDR3 DNA reads TGTGCCAGCAGCTTATCCTCCCCCAGTGGGGAGACCCAGTACTTC.

The V call is TRBV7-2, the J call TRBJ1-3; D gene ambiguous. The V end lost 0 bases, the J end lost 1 base, and 19 bases lay between the germline ends. Germline-derived CDR1 and CDR2 are SGHTA and FQGNSA. There are 19 residues in the CDR3. In DNA, the CDR3 is TGTGCCAGCAGCTTAGCAGCCGGAAGCGTAGGGTATTCTGGAAACACCATATATTTT. Translation: CASSLAAGSVGYSGNTIYF.

The chain joins TRBV27 to TRBJ2-1; D gene unclear. CDR1 MNHEY and CDR2 SMNVEV come from the germline V gene (reference sequence). Trimming removed 3 bases from V and 4 bases from J, with 13 bases in between. The CDR3 extends over 15 amino acids. The CDR3 sequence: CASSFDLGIYNEQFF. DNA for the CDR3: TGTGCCAGCAGTTTTGATTTGGGGATATACAATGAGCAGTTCTTC.

The chain carries TRBV28 and TRBJ2-3; D may correspond to TRBD1 or TRBD2 (5 bases each). The ends were cut back, 5 bases at V and 9 bases at J, with 15 bases in the middle. This CDR3 comprises 13 residues. Germline assignment: CDR1 MDHEN and CDR2 SYDVKM. CDR3 protein: CASSPAGAGTQYF. The CDR3 DNA reads TGTGCCAGCAGTCCGGCCGGGGCTGGGACGCAGTATTTT.

The rearrangement uses TRBV9 and TRBJ2-7; tentatively, D is TRBD2 (5 bases). Germline values: CDR1 SGDLS, CDR2 YYNGEE. The CDR3 has 15 residues. Trimming took off 0 bases at V and 5 bases at J, with 15 bases between the two ends. CDR3 nucleotides: TGTGCCAGCAGCGTAGCTGGCGGGCCCAGCAACGAGCAGTACTTC. Its translation is CASSVAGGPSNEQYF.

CDR3 protein: CASSLASEAGQPQHF. For the CDR3, the DNA is TGCGCCAGCAGCTTGGCCTCGGAGGCTGGTCAGCCCCAGCATTTT. V and J are TRBV5-1 and TRBJ1-5; no clear D gene. V gave up 0 bases and J gave up 6 bases, with 13 bases separating them. The CDR3 covers 15 residues. Germline CDR1 SGHRS, CDR2 YFSETQ.

The chain links TRBV6-1 to TRBJ2-7; D remains ambiguous. Germline loops: CDR1 MNHNS, CDR2 SASEGT. The CDR3 has 13 residues. V was pared by 4 bases and J by 7 bases, with 14 bases between. The CDR3 loop reads CASSGLLLGEQYF. CDR3 sequence (DNA): TGTGCCAGCAGTGGACTCTTGCTGGGGGAGCAGTACTTC.

In DNA form, the CDR3 reads TGTGCCATCAGTGAGTCGTCCGAGACCCAGTACTTC. Protein sequence: CAISESSETQYF. The chain joins TRBV10-3 to TRBJ2-5; D unclear. V lost 0 bases and J lost 5, with 4 bases in between. The CDR3 has 12 residues. CDR1 and CDR2 (germline): ENHRY, SYGVKD.